This T cell receptor (beta chain) was recorded in a study of T cells in Graves' hyperthyroidism and ophthalmopathy. In this sample, this clonotype turned up many times. CDR1 MNHNS and CDR2 SASEGT come from the germline V gene. V gave up 8 bases and J gave up 3 bases, with 24 bases separating them. The CDR3 is made up of 17 amino acids. There were TCR beta CDR3 regions amplified from RNA transcripts. The study used the HTBI primer set for a first-round RT-PCR of the TCR CDR3. TCRdb recomputed calls from the multiplex PCR reads with MiXCR, one row per CDR3 protein. The sample contains some 570,000 distinct CDR3 sequences, 11% to 15% of which appear only once. A NOSPECS grade of at least 4, a Clinical Activity Score of at least 3 and duration under 3 months were recorded in ophthalmopathy patients.

This sequence was found in a woman aged 18-29 years with Graves' ophthalmopathy. The sequencing input was blood. V is TRBV6-1 and J is TRBJ2-3; D gene uncertain. CDR3 residues: CASSRIVGVGGTDTQYF. The CDR3 DNA reads TGTGCCAGCTCCCGTATTGTCGGTGTCGGTGGGACAGATACGCAGTATTTT.